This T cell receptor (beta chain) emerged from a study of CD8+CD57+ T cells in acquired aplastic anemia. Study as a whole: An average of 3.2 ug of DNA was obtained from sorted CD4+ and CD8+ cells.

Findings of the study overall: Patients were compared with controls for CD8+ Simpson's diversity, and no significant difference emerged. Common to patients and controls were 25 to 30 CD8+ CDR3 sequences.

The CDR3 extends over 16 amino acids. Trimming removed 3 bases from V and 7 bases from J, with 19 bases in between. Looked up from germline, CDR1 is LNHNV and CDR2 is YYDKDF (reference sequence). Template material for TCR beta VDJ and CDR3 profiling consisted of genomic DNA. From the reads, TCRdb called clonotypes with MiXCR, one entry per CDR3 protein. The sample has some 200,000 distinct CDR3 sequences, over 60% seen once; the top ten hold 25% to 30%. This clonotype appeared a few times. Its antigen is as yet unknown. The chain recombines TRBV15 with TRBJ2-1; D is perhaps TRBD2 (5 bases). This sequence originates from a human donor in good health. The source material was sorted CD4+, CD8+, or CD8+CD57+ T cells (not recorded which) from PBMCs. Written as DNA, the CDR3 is TGTGCCACCAGCAGTTTATCGAGAGGGTTGTTGAATGAGCAGTTCTTC. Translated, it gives CATSSLSRGLLNEQFF.